The rows below give T cell receptor beta chains drawn from one sample of a study of shared clonotypes between healthy human individuals. The assay was immunoSEQ multiplex PCR, and TCRdb's table has in-frame clones only and misses some. Among some 360,000 clones listed, 73% were seen once. Material for sequencing was memory CD4+ T cells sorted from blood. Source of these receptors: a man aged 25 to 45 in good health. The CDR3 runs from the conserved cysteine through the conserved F or W. A D gene is named only where the DNA matches it firmly. The size field is filled for only some rows; it gives once, few, many or a size class.

d_gene	abundance	v_gene	j_gene	CDR3nt	CDR3aa
TRBD1	.	TRBV7-9	TRBJ2-7	TGTGCCAGCAGCCGATCACCCGGGACAGGGCTTTTCTACGAGCAGTACTTC	CASSRSPGTGLFYEQYF
TRBD2	.	TRBV7-9	TRBJ2-5	TGTGCCAGCAGCTTAATAGCGGGACAAGAGACCCAGTACTTC	CASSLIAGQETQYF
.	.	TRBV5-6	TRBJ2-6	TGTGCCAGCAGCTTGCCCTCAAGCTCTGGGGCCAACGTCCTGACTTTC	CASSLPSSSGANVLTF
.	.	TRBV28	TRBJ1-2	TGTGCCAGCAGTTGGGGACACTTTAACTATGGCTACACCTTC	CASSWGHFNYGYTF
TRBD2	.	TRBV7-2	TRBJ2-2	TGTGCCAGCAGCTTAGCCCCACGGCTAGCGGGAGGTGGAGTGGCCGGGGAGCTGTTTTTT	CASSLAPRLAGGGVAGELFF
TRBD1	.	TRBV11-2	TRBJ2-1	TGTGCCAGCAGCTTAGATCCCCAGGGGGCGCATGATGAGCAGTTCTTC	CASSLDPQGAHDEQFF
.	.	TRBV19	TRBJ2-7	TGTGCCAGTAGTATAGGGCATCGGAGGATGAAGTACGAGCAGTACTTC	CASSIGHRRMKYEQYF
.	.	TRBV6-5	TRBJ1-5	TGTGCCAGCAGCCCAGGACAGAGAGATCAGCCCCAGCATTTT	CASSPGQRDQPQHF
TRBD1	many	TRBV28	TRBJ2-7	TGTGCCAGCAGTGGGACAGACTACGAGCAGTACTTC	CASSGTDYEQYF
.	.	TRBV6-5	TRBJ1-1	TGTGCCAGCAGGTCAAGGTTCGCTGAAGCTTTCTTT	CASRSRFAEAFF
TRBD2	.	TRBV5-4	TRBJ2-1	TGTGCCAGCAGCTTGGGGGAGGGGTACAATGAGCAGTTCTTC	CASSLGEGYNEQFF
TRBD2	.	TRBV5-1	TRBJ2-7	TGCGCCAGCAAGGGACGGGAGGGTGAAGAGCAGTACTTC	CASKGREGEEQYF
.	.	TRBV27	TRBJ2-5	TGTGCCAGCAGTTTATCCCATTGGGGGTCGGGTCCTCAAGAGACCCAGTACTTC	CASSLSHWGSGPQETQYF
.	once	TRBV18	TRBJ2-1	TGTGCCAGCTCAACGGACACCTCCGACGAGCAGTTCTTC	CASSTDTSDEQFF
.	.	TRBV25-1	TRBJ2-2	TGTGCCAGCAGTGAGACAGGAGCCGGGGAGCTGTTTTTT	CASSETGAGELFF
.	.	TRBV19	TRBJ2-1	TGTGCCAGTAGTTCCGACAGAAGCTCCTACAATGAGCAGTTCTTC	CASSSDRSSYNEQFF
.	.	TRBV5-1	TRBJ1-4	TGCGCCAGCCGACAAACGGATGCAACTAATGAAAAACTGTTTTTT	CASRQTDATNEKLFF
TRBD1	.	TRBV5-4	TRBJ1-3	TGTGCCAGCAGTCAGACGACAGGGCCCTCTGGAAACACCATATATTTT	CASSQTTGPSGNTIYF
.	medium-sized	TRBV20-1	TRBJ2-7	TGCAGTGCTAGTGACCACGAGCAGTACTTC	CSASDHEQYF
.	.	TRBV15	TRBJ2-3	TGTGCCACCAGCAGGTGGACGACAGATACGCAGTATTTT	CATSRWTTDTQYF
TRBD2	.	TRBV5-1	TRBJ2-5	TGCGCCAGCAGCTCGGCGGGACTAGCGGGAATAGAGACCCAGTACTTC	CASSSAGLAGIETQYF
.	many	TRBV18	TRBJ2-4	TGTGCCAGCTCAGATCTAGCCAAAAACATTCAGTACTTC	CASSDLAKNIQYF
TRBD1	.	TRBV6-5	TRBJ2-5	TGTGCCAGCAGCAGGGACAGGTACCAAGAGACCCAGTACTTC	CASSRDRYQETQYF
.	.	TRBV2	TRBJ1-2	TGTGCCAGCAGTGGGCAGGCTGTTAACTATGGCTACACCTTC	CASSGQAVNYGYTF
.	.	TRBV28	TRBJ2-5	TGTGCCAGCAGTTTTGCAAGAAACCAAGAGACCCAGTACTTC	CASSFARNQETQYF
TRBD1	many	TRBV2	TRBJ2-3	TGTGCCAGCAGTTGGGGGCAGGGGGCCGCCGGTACGCAGTATTTT	CASSWGQGAAGTQYF
.	.	TRBV7-9	TRBJ2-5	TGTGCCAGCAGCTTAGCCGGGGCCCAAGAGACCCAGTACTTC	CASSLAGAQETQYF
TRBD2	.	TRBV11-1	TRBJ2-5	TGTGCCAGCAGCACGGGGACTAGCGGGCAAGAGACCCAGTACTTC	CASSTGTSGQETQYF
.	.	TRBV19	TRBJ2-5	TGTGCCAGTAGTATTACCCCAGGGGCGGGGGAGACCCAGTACTTC	CASSITPGAGETQYF
TRBD2	.	TRBV6-5	TRBJ2-3	TGTGCCAGCAGTTACTGGCGGGAGAGCACAGATACGCAGTATTTT	CASSYWRESTDTQYF
.	.	TRBV28	TRBJ2-1	TGTGCCAGCAGACAATATACTAGAAGCGATGAGCAGTTCTTC	CASRQYTRSDEQFF
.	.	TRBV7-6	TRBJ1-2	TGTGCCAGCAGCAGACAGCGTGCTCGAAAGACCTATGGCTACACCTTC	CASSRQRARKTYGYTF
.	.	TRBV7-2	TRBJ2-5	TGTGCCAGCAGCTCCCGGGACTCCAGAGGGGAGACCCAGTACTTC	CASSSRDSRGETQYF
.	once	TRBV7-2	TRBJ2-7	TGTGCCAGCAGCTTTGTCTTTACGAAGGGGAACGAGCAGTACTTC	CASSFVFTKGNEQYF
.	.	TRBV9	TRBJ1-2	TGTGCCAGCAGCGTAGATTCAGGGGTTACTAACTATGGCTACACCTTC	CASSVDSGVTNYGYTF
TRBD2	.	TRBV18	TRBJ2-2	TGTGCCAGCTCACCACTGTCTAGCGGAGCCAAGAACACCGGGGAGCTGTTTTTT	CASSPLSSGAKNTGELFF
.	.	TRBV30	TRBJ2-1	TGTGCCTGGAAGGGGTACAATGAGCAGTTCTTC	CAWKGYNEQFF
.	.	TRBV25-1	TRBJ2-3	TGTGCCAGCTCCCTTGGAGATACGCAGTATTTT	CASSLGDTQYF
.	.	TRBV6-6	TRBJ1-1	TGTGCCAGCAGCCCTTTTAGGGGCACTGAAGCTTTCTTT	CASSPFRGTEAFF
.	.	TRBV5-5	TRBJ2-7	TGTGCCAGCAGCCCCCACGTCCAGAGCGAGCAGTACTTC	CASSPHVQSEQYF
.	.	TRBV6-5	TRBJ2-1	TGTGCCAGCAGACTCCCCACTAGGGAAAAGCAGTTCTTC	CASRLPTREKQFF
.	few	TRBV6-1	TRBJ2-1	TGTGCCAGCAGTGAAGTGGGCGGTAACTCCTACAATGAGCAGTTCTTC	CASSEVGGNSYNEQFF
TRBD1	.	TRBV6-1	TRBJ2-1	TGTGCCAGCAGTGGAAACCCCAGGACAGGGGGCTTTGAGCAGTTCTTC	CASSGNPRTGGFEQFF
.	.	TRBV18	TRBJ2-7	TGTGCCAGCTCACCATGGGGATACGAGCAGTACTTC	CASSPWGYEQYF
.	.	TRBV9	TRBJ2-1	TGTGCCAGCAGCCTCCTGTCGTTTGGGGATGAGCAGTTCTTC	CASSLLSFGDEQFF